What follows are 23 T cell receptor beta chains derived from one specimen sequenced in a study of CD8 T cells in ankylosing spondylitis. From the 5' RACE reads, TCRdb called clonotypes with MiXCR, one entry per CDR3 protein. The profile covers hundreds of thousands of distinct CDR3 sequences, with less than 25% appearing a single time and under 4% taken by the ten largest. The sample taken for sequencing was blood, either unsorted or a sorted T cell fraction (not recorded which). The origin of the receptors is a female donor with ankylosing spondylitis or in good health (not recorded which).

The chain carries TRBV6-1 and TRBJ1-4, with no clear D. V was shortened by 8 bases and J by 8 bases, with 18 bases between the two germline ends. Looked up from germline, CDR1 is MNHNS and CDR2 is SASEGT. The CDR3 totals 14 residues. The DNA of the CDR3 is TGTGCCAGCGGACCAGAAGCTGGAGGAGAAAAACTGTTTTTT. It yields the protein CASGPEAGGEKLFF.

The chain uses TRBV7-2 and TRBJ2-7, with D unresolved. V lost 5 bases, J lost 0 bases, and 20 bases lay in between. The CDR3 consists of 17 residues. Germline V gene lookup returns CDR1 SGHTA and CDR2 FQGNSA. The CDR3, as DNA: TGTGCCAGCAGCCTCTACCCCGGTGGATCTAGCTCCTACGAGCAGTACTTC. It yields the protein CASSLYPGGSSSYEQYF. The whole variable domain, filled in from reference TRBV7-2 and TRBJ2-7, reads GAGVSQSPSNKVTEKGKDVELRCDPISGHTALYWYRQSLGQGLEFLIYFQGNSAPDKSGLPSDRFSAERTGGSVSTLTIQRTQQEDSAVYLCASSLYPGGSSSYEQYFGPGTRLTVT.

This chain joins TRBV4-3 and TRBJ2-3, with 7 bases identical to TRBD2. V trimming: 0 bases; J trimming: 2 bases; junction bases outside the gene matches: 5. The CDR3 length is 16 residues. Germline lookup yields CDR1 LGHNA and CDR2 YSLEER. CDR3 protein: CASSQESGGLTDTQYF. CDR3 coding DNA: TGCGCCAGCAGCCAAGAATCGGGAGGACTCACAGATACGCAGTATTTT.

V and J are TRBV20-1 and TRBJ2-1; possible D gene TRBD1, 6 bases. Germline V gives CDR1 DFQATT, CDR2 SNEGSKA (reference sequence). The CDR3 runs to 16 residues. The V end lost 6 bases, the J end lost 0 bases, and 18 bases lay between the germline ends. The CDR3 DNA reads as TGCAGTGCGCAGAGGGGGTCGGTGGGCTCCTACAATGAGCAGTTCTTC. Amino acid sequence: CSAQRGSVGSYNEQFF.

The V gene is TRBV12-5, the J gene TRBJ2-3; D not certain. Germline loops: CDR1 LGHNT, CDR2 FRNRAP. V shed 1 base and J shed 0 bases, with 5 bases lying between them. CDR3 length: 14 amino acids. The chain's CDR3 is CASGLDGSTDTQYF. The DNA for the CDR3 is TGTGCTAGTGGTTTGGACGGTAGCACAGATACGCAGTATTTT. The full variable domain, its missing parts supplied by reference TRBV12-5 and TRBJ2-3, is DARVTQTPRHKVTEMGQEVTMRCQPILGHNTVFWYRQTMMQGLELLAYFRNRAPLDDSGMPKDRFSAEMPDATLATLKIQPSEPRDSAVYFCASGLDGSTDTQYFGPGTRLTVL.

V usage is TRBV9 and J usage is TRBJ1-1; 7 bases map to TRBD1. The CDR3 sequence is 14 residues long. With V trimmed by 1 base and J by 3 bases, 3 bases remained unmatched. CDR1 is SGDLS and CDR2 is YYNGEE in the germline V gene. The CDR3 loop is CASSVLQGDTEAFF. The CDR3, as DNA: TGTGCCAGCAGCGTACTTCAGGGGGACACTGAAGCTTTCTTT. The complete variable domain, with remaining parts taken from reference TRBV9 and TRBJ1-1, reads DSGVTQTPKHLITATGQRVTLRCSPRSGDLSVYWYQQSLDQGLQFLIQYYNGEERAKGNILERFSAQQFPDLHSELNLSSLELGDSALYFCASSVLQGDTEAFFGQGTRLTVV.

This clonotype has a handful of counts. The CDR3 bases are TGCAGTCCCTGGGGTACTGGGACAGGGGGGCGGTACACACCCGGGGAGCTGTTTTTT. Protein sequence: CSPWGTGTGGRYTPGELFF. The chain links TRBV20-1 to TRBJ2-2; TRBD1 agrees at 11 bases. Germline loops: CDR1 DFQATT, CDR2 SNEGSKA (reference sequence). There are 19 residues in the CDR3. V shed 8 bases and J 6 bases; nucleotides not matched to a gene: 23.

V gene TRBV2 combines with J gene TRBJ2-1, with 10 bases matching TRBD2. CDR1 and CDR2 from the germline V gene are SNHLY and FYNNEI. J gave up 8 bases and V 10 bases, and 11 bases lay outside the gene matches. The CDR3 is made up of 14 amino acids. The CDR3: CATRPGLAFHEQFF. The DNA of the CDR3 is TGTGCCACCCGCCCGGGACTAGCGTTTCATGAGCAGTTCTTC.

The gene calls are TRBV5-5 and TRBJ2-7; TRBD2 matches at 11 bases. This CDR3 has 16 amino acids. CDR1 is SGHKS and CDR2 is YYEKEE in the germline V gene (reference sequence). V was clipped by 3 bases and J by 4 bases; unmatched bases: 9. The CDR3 region has the DNA TGTGCCAGCAGCTGGGTATTGGGACTAGCGGCATACGAGCAGTACTTC. Amino acids: CASSWVLGLAAYEQYF.

This clonotype was detected only a few times. J is TRBJ1-2 and V is TRBV29-1; 11 bases line up with TRBD1. CDR3 size: 14 residues. V was pared by 5 bases and J by 4 bases, with 6 bases of the junction left unmatched. The germline V gene encodes CDR1 SQVTM and CDR2 ANQGSEA. The CDR3 reads CSVRRTGGSYGYTF. In nucleotides, the CDR3 is TGCAGCGTTCGACGGACAGGGGGCTCCTATGGCTACACCTTC.

The chain employs TRBV5-6 and TRBJ2-1; 8 bases fit TRBD2. This CDR3 is built from 16 residues. Per germline, CDR1 SGHDT and CDR2 YYEEEE. With 2 bases clipped from V and 7 bases from J, the junction kept 11 bases outside the gene matches. CDR3 sequence (DNA): TGTGCCAGCAGCTTACCCGGGACTAGTTTTCGAAATGAGCAGTTCTTC. It encodes CASSLPGTSFRNEQFF.

This clonotype was seen many times. This chain's CDR3 is CSARTWVGVYYEQYF. CDR3 DNA sequence: TGCAGTGCTAGGACTTGGGTGGGGGTTTACTACGAGCAGTACTTC. This chain connects TRBV20-1 to TRBJ2-7; tentatively, D is TRBD1 or TRBD2 (5 bases each). V was shortened by 3 bases and J by 3 bases, with 18 bases between the two germline ends. CDR1 and CDR2 from the germline V gene are DFQATT and SNEGSKA (reference sequence). This CDR3 region has 15 residues.

The V gene is TRBV7-2, the J gene TRBJ2-5, with D perhaps TRBD1 (5 bases). Trimming removed 0 bases at V and 2 bases at J, with 10 bases between. This CDR3 contains 15 residues. Germline-derived CDR1 and CDR2 are SGHTA and FQGNSA. CDR3: CASSLAGPVQETQYF. CDR3 nucleotides: TGTGCCAGCAGCTTAGCGGGGCCAGTTCAAGAGACCCAGTACTTC.

The chain recombines TRBV19 with TRBJ1-1, with D possibly matching TRBD1 (5 bases). Germline CDR1 reads LNHDA; CDR2 reads SQIVND (reference sequence). This CDR3 is 15 amino acids long. The V end lost 3 bases, the J end lost 4 bases, and 15 bases lay between the germline ends. The CDR3 nucleotides read TGTGCCAGTAGTATGACCAGTCGGGGCGGCACTGAAGCTTTCTTT. Its protein is CASSMTSRGGTEAFF.

As regards this clonotype: The junction departs from the called germline gene at one end, perhaps through a read error. The chain uses TRBV3-1 and TRBJ2-7; possible D gene TRBD1, 5 bases. Per the germline V gene, CDR1 is LGHDT and CDR2 is YNNKEL (reference sequence). The CDR3 extends over 12 amino acids. Here the CDR3 reads CPSSQNRYEQYF. As DNA, the CDR3 is TGTCCCAGCAGCCAAAACAGGTACGAGCAGTACTTC.

This clonotype was counted a few times. The V and J genes are TRBV20-1 and TRBJ2-5, with 7 bases matching TRBD2. This CDR3 is 15 amino acids long. The J segment lost 5 bases and the V segment lost 1 base, leaving 10 bases of the junction unmatched. Germline CDR1 reads DFQATT; CDR2 reads SNEGSKA (reference sequence). CDR3 sequence: CSARVPGTKDETQYF. As DNA, the CDR3 is TGCAGTGCTAGAGTCCCCGGGACTAAAGATGAGACCCAGTACTTC.

In nucleotides, the CDR3 is TGCGCCAGCAGCTTAGATAGCGCCGTACGTTACGAGCAGTACTTC. Protein sequence: CASSLDSAVRYEQYF. J is TRBJ2-7 and V is TRBV5-1; the D gene is possibly TRBD2 (5 bases). The CDR3 is made up of 15 amino acids. From germline, CDR1 is SGHRS and CDR2 YFSETQ. V lost 2 bases to trimming and J lost 4 bases, with 16 bases between them.

The chain has TRBV7-8 and TRBJ2-1, with 8 bases identical to TRBD1. From germline, CDR1 is SGHVS and CDR2 FQNEAQ. The CDR3 sequence is 15 residues long. The V segment lost 5 bases and the J segment 4 bases; nucleotides outside the gene matches: 7. The CDR3 is CASSVRTGLYNEQFF. The CDR3 DNA reads as TGTGCCAGCAGCGTTAGGACAGGGTTATACAATGAGCAGTTCTTC.

This clonotype was detected only a few times. This chain links TRBV15 with TRBJ2-1, with 10 bases matching TRBD1. J was trimmed by 5 bases and V by 1 base; bases with no gene match: 8. CDR1 LNHNV and CDR2 YYDKDF come from the germline V gene (reference sequence). This CDR3 has 17 amino acids. The DNA for the CDR3 is TGTGCCACCAGCAGAGGGCCCGACAGGGGGCGAAACAATGAGCAGTTCTTC. It codes for CATSRGPDRGRNNEQFF.

This clonotype was seen more than once but under ten times. The rearrangement joins TRBV12-3 or TRBV12-4 to TRBJ1-3; the D gene is possibly TRBD1 (5 bases). The CDR3 consists of 14 residues. Trimming left V 10 bases short and J 1 base short, with 14 bases between. DNA for the CDR3: TGTGCCACCAGCTCAGGGCCATCTGGAAACACCATATATTTT. Translation gives CATSSGPSGNTIYF.

This clonotype was recorded many times. The chain couples TRBV5-1 to TRBJ2-3; a weak D match, TRBD2 (5 bases). Germline V gene lookup returns CDR1 SGHRS and CDR2 YFSETQ. Trimming took 3 bases from V and 2 from J, leaving 16 bases between them. The CDR3 has 16 amino acids. The CDR3 region has the DNA TGCGCCAGCAGCTCGGGCGGGCTAGCCAACACAGATACGCAGTATTTT. Its protein is CASSSGGLANTDTQYF.

The V and J genes are TRBV7-9 and TRBJ2-3; the match to TRBD2 covers 11 bases. This CDR3 contains 16 residues. Germline V gene data show CDR1 as SEHNR and CDR2 as FQNEAQ (reference sequence). V trimming: 5 bases; J trimming: 4 bases; junction bases outside the gene matches: 8. Here the CDR3 reads CASSPASGRLADTQYF. As DNA, the CDR3 is TGTGCCAGCAGCCCCGCTAGCGGGAGGTTGGCAGATACGCAGTATTTT.

The V and J genes are TRBV5-1 and TRBJ2-3, with D possibly matching TRBD2 (5 bases). The V gene lost 5 bases and the J gene lost 3 bases, with 13 bases spanning the gap. The CDR3 loop spans 14 amino acids. CDR1 and CDR2 (germline): SGHRS, YFSETQ. The CDR3 DNA reads TGCGCCAGCAGGGTGGTAGCGTTAACAGATACGCAGTATTTT. Translated: CASRVVALTDTQYF.